These 9 T cell receptor beta chains were sequenced from one sample in a study of cytomegalovirus exposure and HLA in healthy donors. The primer mix had 60 Vbeta and 13 Jbeta primers. Sequenced by immunoSEQ multiplex PCR; TCRdb stores in-frame clones only, minus some. Among fewer than 200,000 clones listed, approximately 76% were seen once. The sample consisted of PBMCs. Source of these receptors: a man aged 60-69 years in good health and CMV-seronegative.

The chain employs TRBV6-6 and TRBJ2-7, with TRBD2 matching over 7 bases. Trimming at V came to 8 bases and at J to 3 bases, leaving 4 bases not matched to a gene. Looked up from germline, CDR1 is MNHNY and CDR2 is SVGAGI (reference sequence). This CDR3 contains 12 residues. CDR3 in DNA: TGTGCCAGCGGACTAGAGTTCTACGAGCAGTACTTC. Its protein is CASGLEFYEQYF.

The chain joins TRBV28 to TRBJ1-4, with 8 bases fitting TRBD1. CDR1 is MDHEN, CDR2 SYDVKM, per germline. This CDR3 contains 15 residues. Losses at the gene ends were 7 bases for V and 4 bases for J; bases not matched to a gene: 8. CDR3 sequence reads: CASTNSDRVNEKLFF. CDR3 sequence (DNA): TGTGCCAGCACAAATTCGGACAGGGTTAATGAAAAACTGTTTTTT.

The rearrangement joins TRBV7-3 to TRBJ1-1; TRBD1 matches at 8 bases. The CDR3 contains 13 residues. Germline V gene lookup returns CDR1 SGHTA and CDR2 FQGTGA. The J segment lost 1 base and the V segment lost 6 bases, leaving 1 base of the junction unmatched. The CDR3 protein is CASRGQANTEAFF. The CDR3 nucleotides are TGTGCCAGCAGGGGACAGGCGAACACTGAAGCTTTCTTT.

The chain couples TRBV28 to TRBJ1-1, with 8 bases identical to TRBD1. The CDR3 is 17 amino acids. With V trimmed by 7 bases and J by 5 bases, 18 bases remained unmatched. Germline V gene data show CDR1 as MDHEN and CDR2 as SYDVKM. The CDR3 spells CASNRSGQGARRTEAFF. In DNA form, the CDR3 reads TGTGCCAGCAATAGAAGTGGTCAGGGGGCTCGGCGGACTGAAGCTTTCTTT. The full variable domain, in which reference TRBV28 and TRBJ1-1 provide the parts outside the CDR3, is DVKVTQSSRYLVKRTGEKVFLECVQDMDHENMFWYRQDPGLGLRLIYFSYDVKMKEKGDIPEGYSVSREKKERFSLILESASTNQTSMYLCASNRSGQGARRTEAFFGQGTRLTVV.

This sequence joins TRBV4-3 and TRBJ2-1; 10 nucleotides agree with TRBD2. The CDR3 totals 18 residues. CDR1 is LGHNA, CDR2 YSLEER, per germline. Trimming removed 0 bases from V and 4 bases from J; junction bases left unmatched: 9. CDR3 loop: CASSQEWLAGEVYNEQFF. CDR3 coding DNA: TGCGCCAGCAGCCAAGAATGGCTAGCGGGGGAGGTATACAATGAGCAGTTCTTC.

In this sample, this clone turned up once. This chain uses TRBV6-1 with TRBJ1-2; a possible D gene is TRBD1 (6 bases). Germline assignment: CDR1 MNHNS and CDR2 SASEGT. Trimming took off 2 bases at V and 4 bases at J, with 11 bases between the two ends. The CDR3 spans 14 residues. The CDR3 nucleotides are TGTGCCAGCAGTGAATATCAGGGGCCCTATGGCTACACCTTC. It is translated as CASSEYQGPYGYTF.

This clone was seen once. The chain recombines TRBV18 with TRBJ1-5, with 8 bases that match TRBD1. This CDR3 contains 17 residues. V shed 6 bases, J shed 0 bases, and the junction held 10 bases outside the gene matches. Germline CDR1 reads KGHSH; CDR2 reads LQKENI. DNA of the CDR3: TGTGCCAGCTCTCCGGACAGGGCTCATGATAGCAATCAGCCCCAGCATTTT. This codes for CASSPDRAHDSNQPQHF.

The V gene is TRBV7-8, the J gene TRBJ1-5, with 7 bases that match TRBD1. Looked up from germline, CDR1 is SGHVS and CDR2 is FQNEAQ. J lost 6 bases, V lost 3 bases, and 5 bases had no gene match. This CDR3 has 14 amino acids. CDR3 DNA: TGTGCCAGCAGCTTGGGGACAGCGAGTCAGCCCCAGCATTTT. It encodes CASSLGTASQPQHF.

The V gene is TRBV23-1, the J gene TRBJ2-7, with unresolved D. TRBV23-1 is flagged as an ORF with uncertain function. V was clipped by 0 bases and J by 5 bases, with 5 bases between them. The CDR3 is made up of 12 amino acids. CDR3 bases: TGCGCCAGCAGTCAATCTAACAACGAGCAGTACTTC. Its translation is CASSQSNNEQYF.